This entry lists 24 T cell receptor beta chains sequenced from one sample in a study of tumor and adjacent non-tumor tissue in lung cancer. RNA was extracted from bulk tissue without any cell sorting. This non-tumor lung sample came from over 3 cm beyond the tumor edge. Three rounds of nested PCR, following a modified ARM-PCR protocol, produced the TCRbeta library. TCRdb redid the calling of the multiplex PCR reads with MiXCR, one entry per CDR3 protein. The sample yields 48,000 or so distinct CDR3 sequences, 55% to 65% seen once. Sequencing was carried out using distant non-tumor lung tissue. The source of these receptors is a woman in her sixties or seventies with non-small cell lung cancer.

This clonotype was counted many times. The rearrangement joins TRBV11-2 to TRBJ2-7, with TRBD2 matching over 8 bases. The J segment lost 3 bases and the V segment lost 4 bases, leaving 8 bases of the junction unmatched. Germline values: CDR1 SGHAT, CDR2 FQNNGV. The CDR3 totals 15 residues. The CDR3, as DNA: TGTGCCAGCAGCTCCGGGGGGGGTGGGGGCTACGAGCAGTACTTC. It translates to CASSSGGGGGYEQYF.

Turning to this clonotype: This may be a read error, as it is one base from a much larger clone. The rearrangement uses TRBV7-9 and TRBJ2-1; no clear D. The germline CDR1 and CDR2 sequences are SEHNR and FQNEAQ (reference sequence). The CDR3 has 12 amino acids. CDR3 coding DNA: TGTACCAGCAGCTTAGGGTTTCATGAGCAGTTCTTC. Its translation: CTSSLGFHEQFF.

In the case of this clonotype: It may be a read error: a sequence one base away is much more abundant. The J gene is TRBJ1-1, the V gene TRBV20-1; D gene ambiguous. The germline V gene has CDR1 DFQATT and CDR2 SNEGSKA (reference sequence). CDR3 length: 11 residues. CDR3: CRVRRHTETFF. The CDR3 nucleotides are TGCAGGGTCAGGAGGCACACTGAAACTTTCTTT.

As to this clonotype: Likely a read error: the CDR3 ends without its conserved phenylalanine or tryptophan. This sequence joins TRBV12-3 or TRBV12-4 and TRBJ2-1, with 7 bases identical to TRBD2. The V segment lost 5 bases and the J segment 3 bases; nucleotides outside the gene matches: 13. The CDR3 has 17 amino acids. CDR3 in DNA: TGTGCCAGCAGTCCTCCCCCCCTAGCGGATTTCTACAATGAGCAGTTCATC. It specifies CASSPPPLADFYNEQFI.

This clonotype was detected many times. The J gene is TRBJ2-1, the V gene TRBV5-1; D is tentatively TRBD1 or TRBD2 (5 bases each). The CDR3 sequence is 15 residues long. Trimming removed 2 bases at V and 0 bases at J, with 9 bases between. Germline CDR1 SGHRS, CDR2 YFSETQ. CDR3 in amino acids: CASSFGDVSYNEQFF. The CDR3 region has the DNA TGCGCCAGCAGCTTTGGGGACGTCTCCTACAATGAGCAGTTCTTC.

The chain combines TRBV20-1 with TRBJ2-1, with TRBD1 matching over 9 bases. The CDR3 has 14 residues. V shed 4 bases and J 6 bases; nucleotides not matched to a gene: 7. Germline V gene lookup returns CDR1 DFQATT and CDR2 SNEGSKA (reference sequence). CDR3 coding DNA: TGCAGTGCTATGACTGACAGGGGGTTCAATGAGCAGTTCTTC. Translation: CSAMTDRGFNEQFF.

Details on this clonotype: A read error may produce the germline difference seen at one junction end. The chain couples TRBV4-1 to TRBJ1-2, with no clear D. There are 17 residues in the CDR3. Germline V lookup: CDR1 MGHRA, CDR2 YSYEKL. CDR3 sequence: CTSSRSTAVPLNYGYTF. In DNA, the CDR3 is TGCACCAGCAGCCGATCAACCGCAGTTCCCCTTAACTATGGCTACACCTTC.

Remarks on this clonotype: This may be a read error: a much more frequent sequence differs by one nucleotide. Lacking the conserved final phenylalanine or tryptophan, this CDR3 likely reflects a read error. The chain combines TRBV29-1 with TRBJ1-1, with a weak D call TRBD1 (5 bases). CDR3 size: 13 residues. Trimming left V 7 bases short and J 0 bases short, with 12 bases between. Germline V gene data show CDR1 as SQVTM and CDR2 as ANQGSEA. This CDR3 reads CSARGLLNTEAFS. The CDR3 DNA follows: TGCAGCGCCCGGGGACTGCTGAACACTGAAGCTTTCTCT.

This clonotype has just one count. Mismatch with germline at one junction end may stem from a read error. The V and J genes are TRBV12-3 or TRBV12-4 and TRBJ2-7; D is unclear. The CDR3 loop spans 13 amino acids. The CDR3 nucleotides read TGTGCCAGCGGTCCGGGCCCCGCCAACGAGCAGCACTTC. Translated, it gives CASGPGPANEQHF.

The J gene is TRBJ2-3, the V gene TRBV12-5; 7 bases are a match to TRBD2. The V gene end was trimmed by 10 bases and the J gene end by 3 bases; junction bases not matched to a gene: 7. CDR1 is LGHNT, CDR2 FRNRAP, per germline. This CDR3 comprises 13 residues. DNA for the CDR3: TGTGCTACTAGTTTGGGGGGGACAGATACGCAGTATTTT. Translated: CATSLGGTDTQYF.

In regard to this clonotype: One end of the junction does not line up with germline, which may come from a read error. Here the CDR3 reads CASTGLADTRYF. CDR3 bases: TGTGCCAGCACCGGACTCGCGGATACGCGGTATTTT. This sequence joins TRBV12-3 or TRBV12-4 and TRBJ2-3; a possible D gene is TRBD2 (5 bases). The CDR3 has 12 residues.

Notes on this clonotype: One end of the junction varies from germline; a read error may be responsible. The rearrangement joins TRBV6-6 to TRBJ2-2, with a possible D match to TRBD2 (5 bases). This CDR3 has 16 residues. Per germline, CDR1 MNHNY and CDR2 SVGAGI (reference sequence). The CDR3 region is CASHDLVGGDIGELLF. CDR3 coding DNA: TGTGCCAGCCACGACTTGGTAGGAGGTGACATCGGGGAGCTGCTGTTT.

The chain carries TRBV6-2 or TRBV6-3 and TRBJ2-5, with D uncertain. CDR1 MNHEY and CDR2 SVGEGT come from the germline V gene. Trimming removed 4 bases at V and 9 bases at J, with 15 bases between. CDR3 length: 13 amino acids. For the CDR3, the DNA is TGTGCCAGCAGTTCCCTCAGGTTAGCTCCCCAGTACTTC. The encoded protein is CASSSLRLAPQYF.

Note on this clonotype: One end of the junction does not line up with germline, which may come from a read error. The J gene is TRBJ2-3, the V gene TRBV4-2; 13 bases line up with TRBD2. The CDR3 is made up of 21 amino acids. From germline, CDR1 is LGHNA and CDR2 YNFKEQ. The CDR3 here is CASSQEWTSGRKGVFLDTQFF. The CDR3, as DNA: TGTGCCAGCAGCCAAGAATGGACTAGCGGGAGAAAGGGTGTCTTTCTCGATACGCAGTTTTTT.

Regarding this clonotype: This could be a read error, since a much larger clone is one nucleotide away. This sequence joins TRBV24-1 and TRBJ2-5; D unresolved. Trimming shortened V by 4 bases and J by 5 bases, and 22 bases separated the two germline ends. Germline V lookup: CDR1 KGHDR, CDR2 SFDVKD. The CDR3 covers 17 residues. Here the CDR3 reads CATSDPSTIVSLETQYF. DNA for the CDR3: TGTGCCACCAGTGACCCCTCCACTATCGTCAGTTTGGAGACCCAGTACTTC.

Comment on this clonotype: The junction departs from the called germline gene at one end, perhaps through a read error. The genes are TRBV5-6 and TRBJ2-1; D is tentatively TRBD1 or TRBD2 (6 bases each). The CDR3 sequence is 16 residues long. Per the germline V gene, CDR1 is SGHDT and CDR2 is YYEEEE. This chain's CDR3 is CASSLQGGLSYNEQFF. The CDR3 nucleotides read TGCGCCAGCAGCTTGCAAGGGGGACTGTCCTACAATGAGCAGTTCTTC. The full variable domain, with the rest looked up from reference TRBV5-6 and TRBJ2-1, is DAGVTQSPTHLIKTRGQQVTLRCSPKSGHDTVSWYQQALGQGPQFIFQYYEEEERQRGNFPDRFSGHQFPNYSSELNVNALLLGDSALYLCASSLQGGLSYNEQFFGPGTRLTVL.

This clonotype showed up just once. The rearrangement joins TRBV28 to TRBJ2-1; TRBD2 matches at 15 bases. This CDR3 has 18 residues. Trimming at V came to 5 bases and at J to 7 bases, leaving 12 bases not matched to a gene. Germline values: CDR1 MDHEN, CDR2 SYDVKM. In DNA form, the CDR3 reads TGTGCCAGCAGTCGGAACGGACTAGCGGGAGGGCATCTTAATGAGCAGTTCTTC. Translated: CASSRNGLAGGHLNEQFF.

This chain uses TRBV4-2 with TRBJ2-1, with 8 bases lining up with TRBD2. The CDR3 contains 16 residues. V lost 0 bases, J lost 7 bases, and 8 bases stayed unmatched. Germline CDR1 LGHNA, CDR2 YNFKEQ. The CDR3, as DNA: TGTGCCAGCAGCCAAGACGGTAGCGGGGCCTTGAATGAGCAGTTCTTC. Its protein product is CASSQDGSGALNEQFF.

The chain carries TRBV24-1 and TRBJ2-2; TRBD2 matches at 10 bases. In germline, CDR1 is KGHDR, CDR2 SFDVKD. The ends lost 4 bases at V and 1 base at J; junction bases unmatched: 5. The CDR3 is made up of 17 amino acids. The CDR3 DNA is TGTGCCACCAGTGACTCTGGGACTAGCGAGAACACCGGGGAGCTGTTTTTT. This sequence encodes CATSDSGTSENTGELFF.

By share of the sample, this clonotype is medium-sized. The V and J genes are TRBV4-1 and TRBJ1-1; weak D call: TRBD1 (5 bases). Germline CDR1 MGHRA, CDR2 YSYEKL. Trimming removed 1 base from V and 3 bases from J, with 15 bases in between. The CDR3 is made up of 16 amino acids. The DNA of the CDR3 is TGCGCCAGCAGCCAAGTGGGTCAGGGTGTTGACACTGAAGCTTTCTTT. This codes for CASSQVGQGVDTEAFF.

The V gene is TRBV20-1, the J gene TRBJ2-4, with D tentatively TRBD1 (7 bases). The CDR3 extends over 18 amino acids. V lost 3 bases to trimming and J lost 1 base, with 22 bases between them. Germline-derived CDR1 and CDR2 are DFQATT and SNEGSKA (reference sequence). DNA for the CDR3: TGCAGTGCTAGTCAATCAGGGGGGTGGGGTTCGGCCAAAAACATTCAGTACTTC. Translating it yields CSASQSGGWGSAKNIQYF.

This clonotype was recorded at least ten times. The V and J genes are TRBV6-1 and TRBJ1-5; a weak D match, TRBD1 (5 bases). Germline values: CDR1 MNHNS, CDR2 SASEGT. This CDR3 is built from 17 residues. V lost 3 bases and J 0 bases, leaving 15 bases between the germline ends. The CDR3 loop reads CASSEYSRAYSNQPQHF. The CDR3 bases are TGTGCCAGCAGTGAGTATAGCAGGGCCTATAGCAATCAGCCCCAGCATTTT.

Notes on this clonotype: The junction differs from germline at one of its ends, possibly a read error. This chain links TRBV12-3 or TRBV12-4 with TRBJ1-6; 7 nucleotides align to TRBD1. The length of the CDR3 is 15 residues. Here the CDR3 reads CACSSSTGEGSRLHF. The CDR3 DNA reads as TGTGCCTGCAGTTCGAGTACAGGGGAGGGCTCACGCCTCCACTTT.

This clonotype has a handful of counts. One junction end does not reproduce the germline sequence, and a read error may be involved. V and J are TRBV30 and TRBJ1-2; 9 bases align to TRBD1. Per the germline V gene, CDR1 is GTSNPN and CDR2 is SVGIG (reference sequence). This CDR3 is 14 amino acids long. The CDR3 coding sequence is TGTGCCCGGAGTTTAACAGGGGGCGGTCCTGGCTACACCTTC. Protein product: CARSLTGGGPGYTF.